There are a few counts of the clone carrying this T cell receptor (beta chain). The record originates from a study of blood T cell repertoires in COVID-19. Study background: Sources were T cells, B-cell-depleted T cells, or PBMCs; the material itself was cDNA or gDNA.

Germline V gene lookup returns CDR1 MGHDK and CDR2 SYGVNS. CDR3 length: 14 amino acids. V shed 4 bases and J shed 4 bases, with 14 bases lying between them. Method: immunoSEQ multiplex PCR; TCRdb's copy keeps in-frame clones and lacks some. Here the sample spans fewer than 400,000 clones, roughly 86% being singletons. The TCR sequence derives from a young woman who had recovered from COVID-19. Sequencing used PBMCs or T cells enriched from blood (not recorded which). This chain joins TRBV25-1 and TRBJ2-7, with D hard to call. The CDR3 loop is CASSGPHPPYEQYF. The CDR3 coding sequence is TGTGCCAGCAGTGGGCCACATCCCCCATACGAGCAGTACTTC.